The clone carrying this T cell receptor (beta chain) was recorded a few times. Germline CDR1 is MNHNS and CDR2 is SASEGT. The CDR3 contains 13 residues. Deletions cut 2 bases from V and 8 bases from J, with 7 bases between. Before DNA extraction, roughly 0.95-10 million cryopreserved PBMC were held in the samples. The data were obtained in a study of long-term antiretroviral therapy in people with HIV. Runs used v3.0 of the immunoSEQ assay and were done at survey level. The repertoire was sequenced with immunoSEQ multiplex PCR; TCRdb's copy has only in-frame clones and lacks some. The repertoire has 20,000 to 30,000 clones, approximately 86% of them found once; the top ten carry roughly 5.3%.

The TCR originated in a man aged 25 to 40 with HIV. The rearrangement joins TRBV6-1 to TRBJ1-6, with a possible D match to TRBD1 (6 bases). Sample: unsorted PBMCs, taken more than 4.3 years after starting antiretroviral therapy. The CDR3 region has the DNA TGTGCCAGCAGTGAACCAGGGGATTCACCCCTCCACTTT. It specifies CASSEPGDSPLHF.